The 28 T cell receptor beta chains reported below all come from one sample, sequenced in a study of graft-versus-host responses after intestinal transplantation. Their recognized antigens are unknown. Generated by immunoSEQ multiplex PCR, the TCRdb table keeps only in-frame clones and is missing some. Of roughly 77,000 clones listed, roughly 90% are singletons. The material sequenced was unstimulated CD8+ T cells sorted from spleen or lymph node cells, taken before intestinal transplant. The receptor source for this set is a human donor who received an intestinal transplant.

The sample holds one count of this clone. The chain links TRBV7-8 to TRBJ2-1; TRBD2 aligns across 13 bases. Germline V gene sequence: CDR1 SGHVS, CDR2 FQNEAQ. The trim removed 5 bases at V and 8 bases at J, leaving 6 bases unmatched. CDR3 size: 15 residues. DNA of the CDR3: TGTGCCAGCAGCCGGACTAGCGGGAGTGCGGATGAGCAGTTCTTC. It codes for CASSRTSGSADEQFF.

The DNA of the CDR3 is TGTGCCAGCAGCCTCACTACACAGGGCTATGGCTACACCTTC. Translating it yields CASSLTTQGYGYTF. The rearrangement uses TRBV28 and TRBJ1-2; the D gene is possibly TRBD1 (6 bases). Deletions cut 6 bases from V and 4 bases from J, with 15 bases between. This CDR3 is 14 amino acids long. Germline V lookup: CDR1 MDHEN, CDR2 SYDVKM.

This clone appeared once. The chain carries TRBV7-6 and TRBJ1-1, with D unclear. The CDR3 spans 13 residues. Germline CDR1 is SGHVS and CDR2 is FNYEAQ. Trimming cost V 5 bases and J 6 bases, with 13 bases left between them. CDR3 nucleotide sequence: TGTGCCAGCAGCCTCATTTTGGGCCCTGAAGCTTTCTTT. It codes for CASSLILGPEAFF. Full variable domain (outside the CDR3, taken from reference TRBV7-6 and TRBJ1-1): GAGVSQSPRYKVTKRGQDVALRCDPISGHVSLYWYRQALGQGPEFLTYFNYEAQQDKSGLPNDRFSAERPEGSISTLTIQRTEQRDSAMYRCASSLILGPEAFFGQGTRLTVV.

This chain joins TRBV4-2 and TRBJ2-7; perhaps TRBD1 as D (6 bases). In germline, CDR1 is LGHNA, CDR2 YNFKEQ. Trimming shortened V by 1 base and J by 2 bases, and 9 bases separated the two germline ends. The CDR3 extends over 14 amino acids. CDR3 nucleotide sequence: TGTGCCAGCAGCCAAGGTGGACAGACCTACGAGCAGTACTTC. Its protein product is CASSQGGQTYEQYF.

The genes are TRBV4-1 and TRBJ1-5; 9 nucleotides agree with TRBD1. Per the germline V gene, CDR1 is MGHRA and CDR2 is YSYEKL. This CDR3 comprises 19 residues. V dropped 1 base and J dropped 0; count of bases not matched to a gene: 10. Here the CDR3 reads CASSQVPGTGRSSNQPQHF. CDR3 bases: TGCGCCAGCAGCCAAGTCCCCGGGACAGGGAGGAGTAGCAATCAGCCCCAGCATTTT.

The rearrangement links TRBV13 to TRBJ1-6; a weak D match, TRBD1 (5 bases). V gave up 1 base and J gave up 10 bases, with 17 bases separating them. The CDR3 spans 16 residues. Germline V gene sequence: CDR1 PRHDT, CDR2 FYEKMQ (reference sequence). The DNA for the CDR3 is TGTGCCAGCAGCTTAGCCTCGGGGGGTGTTGGGTCACCCCTCCACTTT. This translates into CASSLASGGVGSPLHF.

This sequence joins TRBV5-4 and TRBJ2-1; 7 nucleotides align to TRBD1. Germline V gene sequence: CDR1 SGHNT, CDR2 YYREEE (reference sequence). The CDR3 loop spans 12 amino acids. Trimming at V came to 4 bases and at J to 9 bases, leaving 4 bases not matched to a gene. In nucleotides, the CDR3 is TGTGCCAGCAGCGAAGGGGGCTTTGAGCAGTTCTTC. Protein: CASSEGGFEQFF.

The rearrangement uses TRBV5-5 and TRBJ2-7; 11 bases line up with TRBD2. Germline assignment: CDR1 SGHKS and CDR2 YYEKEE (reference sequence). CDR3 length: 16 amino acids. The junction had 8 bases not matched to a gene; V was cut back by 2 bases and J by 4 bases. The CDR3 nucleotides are TGTGCCAGCAGCTTTTTACCCGGGACTAGCGGATACGAGCAGTACTTC. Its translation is CASSFLPGTSGYEQYF.

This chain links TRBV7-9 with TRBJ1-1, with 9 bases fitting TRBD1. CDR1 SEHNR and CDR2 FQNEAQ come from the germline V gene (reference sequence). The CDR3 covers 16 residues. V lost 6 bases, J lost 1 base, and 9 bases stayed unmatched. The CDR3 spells CASSYSGTGRNTEAFF. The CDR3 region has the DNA TGTGCCAGCAGTTATTCCGGGACAGGGAGGAACACTGAAGCTTTCTTT.

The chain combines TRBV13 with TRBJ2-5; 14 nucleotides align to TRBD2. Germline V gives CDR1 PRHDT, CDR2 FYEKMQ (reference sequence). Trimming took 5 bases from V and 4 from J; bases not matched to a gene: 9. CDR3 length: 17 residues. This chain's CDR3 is CASSHGTSGGLGETQYF. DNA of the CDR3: TGTGCCAGCAGCCATGGGACTAGCGGGGGCCTAGGAGAGACCCAGTACTTC.

CDR3 bases: TGTGCCAGCTCACCGACGGAGACAACTCGGGGGGAAGAGACCCAGTACTTC. As protein: CASSPTETTRGEETQYF. The chain recombines TRBV18 with TRBJ2-5; 7 bases map to TRBD2. V gave up 3 bases and J gave up 3 bases; unmatched junction bases: 13. The CDR3 length is 17 residues. Germline V gene sequence: CDR1 KGHSH, CDR2 LQKENI.

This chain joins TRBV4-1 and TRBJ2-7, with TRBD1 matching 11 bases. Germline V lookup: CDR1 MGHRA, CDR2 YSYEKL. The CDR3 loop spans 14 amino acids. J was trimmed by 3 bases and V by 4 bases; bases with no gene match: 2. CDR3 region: CASSPGTGGYEQYF. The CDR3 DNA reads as TGCGCCAGCAGCCCCGGGACAGGGGGCTACGAGCAGTACTTC.

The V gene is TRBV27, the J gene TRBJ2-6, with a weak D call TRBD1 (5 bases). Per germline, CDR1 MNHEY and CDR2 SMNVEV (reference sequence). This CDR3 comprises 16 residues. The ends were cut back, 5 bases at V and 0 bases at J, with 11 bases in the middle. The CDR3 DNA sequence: TGTGCCAGCAGTCCCTTGACAGACTCTGGGGCCAACGTCCTGACTTTC. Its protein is CASSPLTDSGANVLTF.

The CDR3 sequence: CASSVATLAGGEQFF. In DNA form, the CDR3 reads TGTGCCAGCAGCGTAGCAACACTAGCGGGAGGTGAGCAGTTCTTC. This chain joins TRBV9 and TRBJ2-1, with 12 nucleotides matching TRBD2. CDR3 length: 15 residues. V shed 0 bases, J shed 9 bases, and the junction held 4 bases outside the gene matches. Germline CDR1 SGDLS, CDR2 YYNGEE. Full variable domain (missing parts from reference TRBV9 and TRBJ2-1): DSGVTQTPKHLITATGQRVTLRCSPRSGDLSVYWYQQSLDQGLQFLIQYYNGEERAKGNILERFSAQQFPDLHSELNLSSLELGDSALYFCASSVATLAGGEQFFGPGTRLTVL.

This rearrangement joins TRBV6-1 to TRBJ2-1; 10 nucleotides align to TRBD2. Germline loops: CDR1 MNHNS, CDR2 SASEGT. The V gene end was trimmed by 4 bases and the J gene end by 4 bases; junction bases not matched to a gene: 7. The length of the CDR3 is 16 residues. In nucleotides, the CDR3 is TGTGCCAGCAGTGGGACTAGCGGAGGGGCTTACAATGAGCAGTTCTTC. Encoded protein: CASSGTSGGAYNEQFF.

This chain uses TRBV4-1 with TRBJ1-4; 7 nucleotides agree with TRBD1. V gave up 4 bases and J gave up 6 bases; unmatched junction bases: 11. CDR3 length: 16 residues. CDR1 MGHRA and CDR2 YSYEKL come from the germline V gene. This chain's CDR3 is CASSLQHQGGDEKLFF. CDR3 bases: TGCGCCAGCAGCCTTCAACATCAGGGGGGTGATGAAAAACTGTTTTTT.

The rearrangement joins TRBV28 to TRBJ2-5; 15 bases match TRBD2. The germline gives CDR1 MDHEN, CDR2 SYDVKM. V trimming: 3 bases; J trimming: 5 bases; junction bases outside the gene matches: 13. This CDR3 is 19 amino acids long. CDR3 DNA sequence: TGTGCCAGCAGTTTCCCCGACAGGACTAGCGGGAGGGCCGCGGAGACCCAGTACTTC. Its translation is CASSFPDRTSGRAAETQYF. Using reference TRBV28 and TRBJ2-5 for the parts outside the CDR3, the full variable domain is DVKVTQSSRYLVKRTGEKVFLECVQDMDHENMFWYRQDPGLGLRLIYFSYDVKMKEKGDIPEGYSVSREKKERFSLILESASTNQTSMYLCASSFPDRTSGRAAETQYFGPGTRLLVL.

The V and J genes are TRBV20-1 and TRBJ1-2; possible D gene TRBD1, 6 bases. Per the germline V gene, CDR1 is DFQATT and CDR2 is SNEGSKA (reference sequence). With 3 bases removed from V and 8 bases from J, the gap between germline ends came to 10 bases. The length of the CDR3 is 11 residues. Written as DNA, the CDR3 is TGCAGTGCTAGTCGCGGACAGGGCTACACCTTC. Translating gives CSASRGQGYTF.

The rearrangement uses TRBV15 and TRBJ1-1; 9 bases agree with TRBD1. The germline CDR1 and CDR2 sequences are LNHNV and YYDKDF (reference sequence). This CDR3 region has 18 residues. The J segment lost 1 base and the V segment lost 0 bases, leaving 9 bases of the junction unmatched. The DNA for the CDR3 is TGTGCCACCAGCAGAGATCAGGTCGGGACAGGGAGGAACACTGAAGCTTTCTTT. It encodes CATSRDQVGTGRNTEAFF.

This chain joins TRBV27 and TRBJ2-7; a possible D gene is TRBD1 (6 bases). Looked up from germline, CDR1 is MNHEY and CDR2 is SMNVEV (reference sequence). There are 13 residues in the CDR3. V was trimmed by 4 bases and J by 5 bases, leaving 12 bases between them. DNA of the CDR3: TGTGCCAGCAGTTCCAACAGGGTGGACGAGCAGTACTTC. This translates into CASSSNRVDEQYF.

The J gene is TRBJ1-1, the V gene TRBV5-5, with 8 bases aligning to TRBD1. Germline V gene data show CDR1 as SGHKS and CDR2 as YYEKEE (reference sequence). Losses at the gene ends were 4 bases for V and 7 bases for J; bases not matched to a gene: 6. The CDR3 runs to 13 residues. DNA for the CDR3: TGTGCCAGCAGCCCGGGACAGGCCGATGAAGCTTTCTTT. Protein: CASSPGQADEAFF.

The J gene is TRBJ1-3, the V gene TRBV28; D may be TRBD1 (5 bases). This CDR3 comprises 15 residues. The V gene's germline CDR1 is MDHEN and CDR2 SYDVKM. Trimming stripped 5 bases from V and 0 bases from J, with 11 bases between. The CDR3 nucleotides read TGTGCCAGCAGTCACGACAGCAACTCTGGAAACACCATATATTTT. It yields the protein CASSHDSNSGNTIYF.

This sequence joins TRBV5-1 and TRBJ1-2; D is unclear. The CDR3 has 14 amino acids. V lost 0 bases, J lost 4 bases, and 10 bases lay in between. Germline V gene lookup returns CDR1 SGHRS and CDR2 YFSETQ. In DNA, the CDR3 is TGCGCCAGCAGCTTGGACAAGATCGCCTATGGCTACACCTTC. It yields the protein CASSLDKIAYGYTF.

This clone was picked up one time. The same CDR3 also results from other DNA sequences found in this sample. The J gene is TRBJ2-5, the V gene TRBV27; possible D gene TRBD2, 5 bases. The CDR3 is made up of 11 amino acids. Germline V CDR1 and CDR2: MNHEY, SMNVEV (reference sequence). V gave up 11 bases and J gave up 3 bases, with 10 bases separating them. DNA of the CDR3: TGTGCCGCCGGGGTGAAAGAGACCCAGTACTTC. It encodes CAAGVKETQYF.

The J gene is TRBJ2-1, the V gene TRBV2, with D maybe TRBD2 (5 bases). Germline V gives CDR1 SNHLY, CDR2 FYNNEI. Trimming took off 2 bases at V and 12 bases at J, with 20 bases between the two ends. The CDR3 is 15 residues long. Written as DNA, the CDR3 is TGTGCCAGCAGTGAATCCACTAGTAGGGATTCCGGGCAGTTCTTC. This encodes CASSESTSRDSGQFF.

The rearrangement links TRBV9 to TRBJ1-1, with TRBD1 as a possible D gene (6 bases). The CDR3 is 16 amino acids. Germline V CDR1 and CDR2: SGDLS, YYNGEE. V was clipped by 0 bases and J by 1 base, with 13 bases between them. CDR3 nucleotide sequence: TGTGCCAGCAGCGTAGTTAGGACAGAAACGAACACTGAAGCTTTCTTT. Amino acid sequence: CASSVVRTETNTEAFF.

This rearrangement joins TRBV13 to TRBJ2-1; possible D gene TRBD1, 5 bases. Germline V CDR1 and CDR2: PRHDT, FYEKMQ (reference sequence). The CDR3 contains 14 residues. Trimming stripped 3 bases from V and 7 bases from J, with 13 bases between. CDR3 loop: CASSFGAPGNEQFF. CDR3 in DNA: TGTGCCAGCAGCTTTGGGGCTCCAGGAAATGAGCAGTTCTTC.

The CDR3 loop reads CASSVNRGREQYF. The CDR3 region has the DNA TGCGCCAGCAGCGTAAACAGGGGGCGCGAGCAGTACTTC. The chain joins TRBV5-1 to TRBJ2-7; 9 nucleotides match TRBD1. The ends lost 4 bases at V and 6 bases at J; junction bases unmatched: 5. The germline V gene has CDR1 SGHRS and CDR2 YFSETQ. The CDR3 totals 13 residues. Combining the CDR3 with reference TRBV5-1 and TRBJ2-7 gives the whole variable domain KAGVTQTPRYLIKTRGQQVTLSCSPISGHRSVSWYQQTPGQGLQFLFEYFSETQRNKGNFPGRFSGRQFSNSRSEMNVSTLELGDSALYLCASSVNRGREQYFGPGTRLTVT.